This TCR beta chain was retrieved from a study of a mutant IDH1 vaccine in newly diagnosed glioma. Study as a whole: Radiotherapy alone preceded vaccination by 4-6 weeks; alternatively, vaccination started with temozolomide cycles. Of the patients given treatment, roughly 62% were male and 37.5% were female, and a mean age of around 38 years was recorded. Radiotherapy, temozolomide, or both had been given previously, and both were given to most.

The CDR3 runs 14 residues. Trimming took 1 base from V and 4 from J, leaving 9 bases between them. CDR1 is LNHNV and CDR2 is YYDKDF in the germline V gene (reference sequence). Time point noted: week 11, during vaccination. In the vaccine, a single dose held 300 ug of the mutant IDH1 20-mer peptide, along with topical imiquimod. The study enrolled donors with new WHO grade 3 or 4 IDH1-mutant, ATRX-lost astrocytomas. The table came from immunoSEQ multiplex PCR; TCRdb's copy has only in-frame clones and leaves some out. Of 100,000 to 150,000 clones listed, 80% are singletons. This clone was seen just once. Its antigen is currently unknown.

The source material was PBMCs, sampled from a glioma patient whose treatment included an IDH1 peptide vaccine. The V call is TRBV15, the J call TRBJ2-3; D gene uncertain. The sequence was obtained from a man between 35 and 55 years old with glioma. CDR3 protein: CATSRVLASDTQYF. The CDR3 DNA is TGTGCCACCAGCAGAGTTTTAGCTTCAGATACGCAGTATTTT.